This is a list of T cell receptor beta chains from one sample in a study of T cell clonotyping in hematopoietic cell transplantation. Measured with immunoSEQ multiplex PCR; TCRdb has only the in-frame clones, and not every one. The table shows some 45,000 clones, with about four fifths occurring only once. The sample in question was peripheral blood mononuclear cells, obtained before stem cell transplant. All receptors come from a man aged 55 to 70 with myelodysplastic syndrome. Some clones in this sample may be carry-over from other donors' samples. CDR3s include the opening cysteine and the closing phenylalanine or tryptophan. Each record gives: V gene, clone size, J gene, D gene, CDR3 DNA, CDR3 protein. D genes are given only for firm matches. Clone size is given for some rows only: seen once, a few or many times, or a class if the clone is expanded.

TRBV7-2	-	TRBJ1-6	-	TGTGCCAGCAGCTCGGGGGCAGCGATTGTATCACCCCTCCACTTT	CASSSGAAIVSPLHF
TRBV2	-	TRBJ2-5	TRBD2	TGTGCCAGCAGTGTCGGGGGGGCGGTAGGGACCCAGTACTTC	CASSVGGAVGTQYF
TRBV5-5	-	TRBJ2-3	TRBD2	TGTGCCAGCAGCTTTAAGGGCGGGGGTCGCACAGATACGCAGTATTTT	CASSFKGGGRTDTQYF
TRBV9	-	TRBJ1-2	-	TGTGCCAGCAGCGTATGGGGGGGTGGCGGCTACACCTTC	CASSVWGGGGYTF
TRBV10-3	-	TRBJ1-1	-	TGTGCCAGCTCTGCTACCGGGACCCAGGGCTGGGGTACTGAAGCTTTCTTT	CASSATGTQGWGTEAFF
TRBV10-3	-	TRBJ1-5	-	TGTGCCATCACCCCTGAGGAGAATCAGCCCCAGCATTTT	CAITPEENQPQHF
TRBV5-6	-	TRBJ1-5	TRBD1	TGTGCCAGCAGTGAGACAGGGGCAAGCAATCAGCCCCAGCATTTT	CASSETGASNQPQHF
TRBV27	-	TRBJ2-5	TRBD1	TGTGCCAGCAGTTTAGTTGGTATTGGGACAGACCAAGAGACCCAGTACTTC	CASSLVGIGTDQETQYF
TRBV7-6	-	TRBJ1-1	-	TGTGCCAGCAGCTTGACCACAGGGCTGAGGAACACTGAAGCTTTCTTT	CASSLTTGLRNTEAFF
TRBV6-5	-	TRBJ1-6	-	TGTGCCAGCAGTTACGAAACGTTGAATTCACCCCTCCACTTT	CASSYETLNSPLHF
TRBV11-1	-	TRBJ2-7	-	TGTGCCAGCAGCTTAGGGGGGCAGAACGAGCAGTACTTC	CASSLGGQNEQYF
TRBV5-5	-	TRBJ1-4	-	TGTGCCAGCAGCCGGACAGACTTTAATGAAAAACTGTTTTTT	CASSRTDFNEKLFF
TRBV2	few	TRBJ2-1	TRBD1	TGTGCCAGCGGACAGGCTAATAAGCAGTTCTTC	CASGQANKQFF
TRBV4-1	-	TRBJ2-5	-	TGCGCCAGCAGCCAAGACGCGGGACAGAACCACCAAGAGACCCAGTACTTC	CASSQDAGQNHQETQYF
TRBV30	-	TRBJ2-5	-	TGTGCCTGGAGATACCCTGGGGCGGGTGAGACCCAGTACTTC	CAWRYPGAGETQYF
TRBV19	few	TRBJ2-2	-	TGTGCCACCCGAGAGAGTCTCTTCACCGGGGAGCTGTTTTTT	CATRESLFTGELFF
TRBV7-9	once	TRBJ2-3	-	TGTGCCAGCAGCTTACCGCCGTTTGTTCAGGATACGCAGTATTTT	CASSLPPFVQDTQYF
TRBV28	-	TRBJ1-4	-	TGTGCCAGCAGTTCCTCTCAGGGCTTAAATGAAAAACTGTTTTTT	CASSSSQGLNEKLFF
TRBV7-6	-	TRBJ2-7	-	TGTGCCAGCAGTCAAGGGTACCTCTACGAGCAGTACTTC	CASSQGYLYEQYF
TRBV14	-	TRBJ2-6	-	TGTGCCAGCAGCCAAGACCACGTCCTGACTTTC	CASSQDHVLTF
TRBV10-3	-	TRBJ1-6	TRBD1	TGTGCCATCAGGGCGGACAGGGAGTCACCCCTCCACTTT	CAIRADRESPLHF
TRBV5-4	-	TRBJ1-6	-	TGTGCCAGCAGCTTGGATGGGGAGAGATATAATTCACCCCTCCACTTT	CASSLDGERYNSPLHF
TRBV7-9	few	TRBJ1-2	-	TGTGCCAGCAGTACGGGTTATGGCTACACCTTC	CASSTGYGYTF
TRBV6-5	-	TRBJ2-7	TRBD1	TGTGCCAGCAGTTACTCGGACAGGGGCGAGCAGTACTTC	CASSYSDRGEQYF
TRBV6-1	-	TRBJ1-5	-	TGTGCCGCTAGGACATCTCATCAGCCCCAGCATTTT	CAARTSHQPQHF
TRBV6-1	-	TRBJ1-1	-	TGTGCCAGCATAAGGGCGCGGATGGAGAACACTGAAGCTTTCTTT	CASIRARMENTEAFF
TRBV7-2	once	TRBJ2-5	TRBD2	TGTGCCAGCAGCTTAGCGGCTAGCGGGGGGGCCCGAGGGGAGACCCAGTACTTC	CASSLAASGGARGETQYF
TRBV5-4	-	TRBJ1-3	-	TGTGCCAGCAGCCTGGGGGGGGCCGCCTCTGGAAACACCATATATTTT	CASSLGGAASGNTIYF
TRBV6-5	-	TRBJ2-1	-	TGTGCCAGCAGTTCCCATGGTGGGGGTGTCCCCAATGAGCAGTTCTTC	CASSSHGGGVPNEQFF
TRBV6-1	-	TRBJ1-2	TRBD1	TGTGCCAGCAGTGAATCGTCCGGGACAGCCACCTATGGCTACACCTTC	CASSESSGTATYGYTF
TRBV28	-	TRBJ1-5	-	TGTGCCAGCAGTTCGGGCAGCTACAATCAGCCCCAGCATTTT	CASSSGSYNQPQHF
TRBV28	few	TRBJ1-1	TRBD1	TGTGCCAGCAGTCCTCCGGGACAGGGTCGGGCCACTGAAGCTTTCTTT	CASSPPGQGRATEAFF
TRBV7-2	once	TRBJ2-3	TRBD2	TGTGCCAGCAGCTTAGGCGCGGGGGGGCCTAGCACAGATACGCAGTATTTT	CASSLGAGGPSTDTQYF
TRBV7-6	-	TRBJ1-2	-	TGTGCCAGCAGCTTAGCCGCCGGACAGCCGATCTATGGCTACACCTTC	CASSLAAGQPIYGYTF
TRBV10-1	-	TRBJ2-5	-	TGCGCCAGCAGTGGTGGGGGGCAAGAGACCCAGTACTTC	CASSGGGQETQYF
TRBV19	-	TRBJ1-6	-	TGTGCCAGTAGTACGCTCCGAAATTCACCCCTCCACTTT	CASSTLRNSPLHF
TRBV2	-	TRBJ2-2	-	TGTGCCAGCACTCCGCAGACCACCGGGGAGCTGTTTTTT	CASTPQTTGELFF
TRBV27	few	TRBJ1-6	TRBD1	TGTGCCAGCAGTCTGCATGGGACAGGGTATAATTCACCCCTCCACTTT	CASSLHGTGYNSPLHF
TRBV7-2	-	TRBJ1-5	-	TGTGCCAGCAGCTCTGAGGCAGGGCCCAATCAGCCCCAGCATTTT	CASSSEAGPNQPQHF
TRBV5-6	-	TRBJ1-2	-	TGTGCCAGCAGCTTAGCGGATTATGGCTACACCTTC	CASSLADYGYTF
TRBV6-1	-	TRBJ1-5	TRBD1	TGTGCCAGCACTATAGACAGGGGAGGGCCCCAGCATTTT	CASTIDRGGPQHF
TRBV6-5	-	TRBJ2-7	-	TGTGCCAGCAGTTACTTAGCCGACCCCCCACTCGAGCAGTACTTC	CASSYLADPPLEQYF
TRBV10-1	-	TRBJ1-5	-	TGCGCCAGCGGCCAGTGGAAGAGTTATAGCAATCAGCCCCAGCATTTT	CASGQWKSYSNQPQHF
TRBV29-1	-	TRBJ2-1	-	TGCAGCGTTTATCCAGGCGGGGACAATGAGCAGTTCTTC	CSVYPGGDNEQFF
TRBV10-3	-	TRBJ2-6	-	TGTGCCATCAGTGCGACGGGCTCTGGGGCCAACGTCCTGACTTTC	CAISATGSGANVLTF
TRBV29-1	-	TRBJ2-7	-	TGCAGCGTTGGAGGCGCAGGGCCCAACGAGCAGTACTTC	CSVGGAGPNEQYF
TRBV2	once	TRBJ2-6	-	TGTGCCAGCACCCTACAGGGAGCGGGCGGGGCCAACGTCCTGACTTTC	CASTLQGAGGANVLTF
TRBV7-2	-	TRBJ2-7	TRBD1	TGTGCCAGCAGCCCCGCTCCTATGACAGGGGGCGGGAACGAGCAGTACTTC	CASSPAPMTGGGNEQYF
TRBV30	-	TRBJ1-5	TRBD1	TGTGCCTGGAGCACCGGGACAGCATTGGGCAATCAGCCCCAGCATTTT	CAWSTGTALGNQPQHF
TRBV5-6	-	TRBJ1-2	TRBD1	TGTGCCAGCAGCCGAGGGACAGAGTATGGCTACACCTTC	CASSRGTEYGYTF
TRBV10-3	-	TRBJ2-7	TRBD1	TGTGCCATCAGCCGGGACAGGAGGTTCGAGCAGTACTTC	CAISRDRRFEQYF
TRBV7-2	few	TRBJ2-7	TRBD2	TGTGCCAGCAGCTTAAGTAGCGGGGGGGCGAGGGAGCAGTACTTC	CASSLSSGGAREQYF
TRBV2	-	TRBJ1-1	-	TGTGCCAGCAGTGAAGCCCCAGACGACACTGAAGCTTTCTTT	CASSEAPDDTEAFF